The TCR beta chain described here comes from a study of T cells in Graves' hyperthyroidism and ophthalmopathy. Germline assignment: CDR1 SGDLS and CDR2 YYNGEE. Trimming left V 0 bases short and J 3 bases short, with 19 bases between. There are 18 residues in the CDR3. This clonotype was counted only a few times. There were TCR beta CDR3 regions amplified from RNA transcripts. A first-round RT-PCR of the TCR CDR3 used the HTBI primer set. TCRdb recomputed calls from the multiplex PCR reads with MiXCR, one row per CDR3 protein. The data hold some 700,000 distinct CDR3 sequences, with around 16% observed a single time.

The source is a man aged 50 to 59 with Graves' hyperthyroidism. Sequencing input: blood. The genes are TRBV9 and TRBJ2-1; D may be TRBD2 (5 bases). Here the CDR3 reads CASSVDGIAGVGYNEQFF. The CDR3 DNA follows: TGTGCCAGCAGCGTAGACGGGATAGCAGGAGTTGGCTACAATGAGCAGTTCTTC.